The clone carrying this T cell receptor beta chain was counted ten times or more. CDR1 is SGHVS, CDR2 FNYEAQ, per germline. The CDR3 totals 15 residues. Deletions cut 1 base from V and 5 bases from J, with 13 bases between. The data belong to a study of T cells in Graves' hyperthyroidism and ophthalmopathy. Using RNA transcripts as the source, TCR beta CDR3 regions were amplified. The HTBI primer set drove a first-round RT-PCR of the TCR CDR3. TCRdb re-called the multiplex PCR reads through MiXCR, storing one row per CDR3 protein. Here the sample spans fewer than 600,000 distinct CDR3 sequences, around 13% being singletons. The study excluded patients with uncontrolled infection, other autoimmune disease, pregnancy or lactation.

The chain has TRBV7-6 and TRBJ2-3, with D possibly being TRBD2 (6 bases). Sequencing was carried out using blood. This TCR was sampled from a woman between 40 and 55 years old with Graves' hyperthyroidism. CDR3 protein: CASSLGLASIDTQYF. CDR3 sequence (DNA): TGTGCCAGCAGCTTAGGTCTAGCGTCCATAGATACGCAGTATTTT.